The 11 T cell receptor beta chains presented below share a single source sample, sequenced in a study of blood T cells in healthy people across ages. Together with a sample-barcoded 5' primer, a J-beta primer mix was included in a second PCR lasting about 6 to 12 cycles. TCRdb processed the 5' RACE reads anew with MiXCR; each CDR3 protein has one entry. This table holds more than 500,000 distinct CDR3 sequences, approximately 27% found once. Sequencing used blood. The receptor source for this set is a woman between 65 and 79 years old in good health.

J is TRBJ2-3 and V is TRBV7-6; possible D gene TRBD1, 6 bases. Trimming took 2 bases from V and 2 from J, leaving 8 bases between them. The CDR3 runs 14 residues. Germline-derived CDR1 and CDR2 are SGHVS and FNYEAQ. CDR3 nucleotides: TGTGCCAGCAGCTTACAGGGGAACACAGATACGCAGTATTTT. Encoded protein: CASSLQGNTDTQYF.

V gene TRBV20-1 combines with J gene TRBJ2-3, with D tentatively TRBD1 (5 bases). There are 14 residues in the CDR3. Germline V lookup: CDR1 DFQATT, CDR2 SNEGSKA (reference sequence). V was cut by 0 bases and J by 1 base, with 8 bases left in between. The CDR3 spells CSAREGDGTDTQYF. The DNA of the CDR3 is TGCAGTGCTAGAGAAGGGGATGGCACAGATACGCAGTATTTT.

This clonotype was seen a handful of times. J is TRBJ1-6 and V is TRBV5-1; the match to TRBD1 covers 7 bases. There are 16 residues in the CDR3. The germline CDR1 and CDR2 sequences are SGHRS and YFSETQ. J was trimmed by 7 bases and V by 4 bases; bases with no gene match: 11. As DNA, the CDR3 is TGCGCCAGCAGCGCACAGGGGCGAGCGAGGAATTCACCCCTCCACTTT. This encodes CASSAQGRARNSPLHF.

This clonotype has just a few counts. The rearrangement joins TRBV5-8 to TRBJ1-1; D is unresolved. CDR3 length equals 14 residues. The germline V and J ends were trimmed by 2 bases and 2 bases, with 10 bases remaining between them. The germline CDR1 and CDR2 sequences are SGHTS and YDEGEE. The CDR3: CASSFKGFNTEAFF. The CDR3 nucleotides are TGTGCCAGCAGCTTCAAGGGCTTCAACACTGAAGCTTTCTTT.

This clonotype was observed a few times. The chain combines TRBV2 with TRBJ1-4, with D perhaps matching TRBD1 (6 bases). Germline values: CDR1 SNHLY, CDR2 FYNNEI. CDR3 length: 15 residues. V was pared by 7 bases and J by 7 bases, with 19 bases between. The DNA of the CDR3 is TGTGCCAGCATGGGGGGGGGCGGGTGGCGTGAAAAACTGTTTTTT. Protein sequence: CASMGGGGWREKLFF.

Here the CDR3 reads CSAPPPTKNIQYF. In nucleotides, the CDR3 is TGCAGTGCTCCCCCCCCGACCAAAAACATTCAGTACTTC. The V call is TRBV20-1, the J call TRBJ2-4; D gene ambiguous. The CDR3 loop spans 13 amino acids. The germline V gene has CDR1 DFQATT and CDR2 SNEGSKA (reference sequence). Trimming removed 5 bases at V and 2 bases at J, with 10 bases between.

V gene TRBV5-1 combines with J gene TRBJ1-2; D gene unclear. The CDR3 consists of 14 residues. The V end lost 0 bases, the J end lost 4 bases, and 10 bases lay between the germline ends. Germline V lookup: CDR1 SGHRS, CDR2 YFSETQ. This CDR3 is CASSLVNTLYGYTF. The CDR3, as DNA: TGCGCCAGCAGCTTGGTTAACACCCTCTATGGCTACACCTTC.

This clonotype was found a few times. The chain has TRBV3-1 and TRBJ2-3; either TRBD1 or TRBD2 may fit D (6 bases each). Trimming took off 1 base at V and 6 bases at J, with 14 bases between the two ends. CDR1 and CDR2 (germline): LGHDT, YNNKEL (reference sequence). This CDR3 has 15 amino acids. CDR3 amino acids: CASSQVPGAPDTQYF. CDR3 sequence (DNA): TGTGCCAGCAGCCAAGTCCCGGGGGCCCCCGATACGCAGTATTTT.

In this sample, this clonotype turned up a few times. This chain joins TRBV29-1 and TRBJ2-3; 7 bases line up with TRBD1. Germline assignment: CDR1 SQVTM and CDR2 ANQGSEA. This CDR3 has 14 amino acids. Losses at the gene ends were 7 bases for V and 7 bases for J; bases not matched to a gene: 14. CDR3 nucleotide sequence: TGCAGCGCGTCTAGGACAGGCGCGTTCTATACGCAGTATTTT. Its protein is CSASRTGAFYTQYF.

The chain links TRBV7-3 to TRBJ1-1, with 8 positions matching TRBD1. Per germline, CDR1 SGHTA and CDR2 FQGTGA. Trimming at V came to 2 bases and at J to 0 bases, leaving 5 bases not matched to a gene. The CDR3 consists of 16 residues. Here the CDR3 reads CASSLQGAPLNTEAFF. As DNA, the CDR3 is TGTGCCAGCAGCTTACAGGGGGCACCCCTGAACACTGAAGCTTTCTTT.

This clonotype was recorded a few times. V usage is TRBV7-2 and J usage is TRBJ2-3; D is ambiguous. This CDR3 is built from 14 residues. The germline CDR1 and CDR2 sequences are SGHTA and FQGNSA. The V end was cut by 2 bases, the J end by 8 bases, with 14 bases between. CDR3 sequence reads: CASSLFSRPGTQYF. DNA of the CDR3: TGTGCCAGCAGCTTATTCTCTAGACCAGGTACGCAGTATTTT.